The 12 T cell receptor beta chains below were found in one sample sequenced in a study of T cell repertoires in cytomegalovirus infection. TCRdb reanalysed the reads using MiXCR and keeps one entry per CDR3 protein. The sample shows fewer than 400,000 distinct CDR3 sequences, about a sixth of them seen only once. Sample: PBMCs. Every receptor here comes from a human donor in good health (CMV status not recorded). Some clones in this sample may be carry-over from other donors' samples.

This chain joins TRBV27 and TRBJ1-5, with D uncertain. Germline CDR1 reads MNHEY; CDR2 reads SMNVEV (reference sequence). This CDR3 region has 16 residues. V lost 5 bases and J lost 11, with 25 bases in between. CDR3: CASSPLDRAPSVAQHF. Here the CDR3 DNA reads TGTGCCAGCAGTCCCCTGGACCGCGCCCCGTCCGTAGCCCAGCATTTT.

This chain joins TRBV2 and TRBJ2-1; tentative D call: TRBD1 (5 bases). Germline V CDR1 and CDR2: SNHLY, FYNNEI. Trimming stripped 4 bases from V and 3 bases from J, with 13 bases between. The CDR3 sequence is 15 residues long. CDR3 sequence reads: CASSVGLSYYNEQFF. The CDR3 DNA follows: TGTGCCAGCAGTGTGGGGCTTTCCTACTACAATGAGCAGTTCTTC.

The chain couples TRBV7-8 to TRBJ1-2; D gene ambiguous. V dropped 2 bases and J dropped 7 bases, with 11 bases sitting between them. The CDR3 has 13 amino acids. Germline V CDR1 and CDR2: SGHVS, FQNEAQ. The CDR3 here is CASSLSPGSGYTF. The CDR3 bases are TGTGCCAGCAGCTTATCGCCGGGATCTGGCTACACCTTC.

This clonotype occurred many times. The CDR3 coding sequence is TGTGCCAGCAGTTTGGGTAACTACAATGAGCAGTTCTTC. It codes for CASSLGNYNEQFF. The genes are TRBV7-2 and TRBJ2-1, with D uncertain. The CDR3 has 13 amino acids. Germline V gene data show CDR1 as SGHTA and CDR2 as FQGNSA. Trimming took 6 bases from V and 3 from J, leaving 9 bases between them. The full variable domain, its missing parts supplied by reference TRBV7-2 and TRBJ2-1, is GAGVSQSPSNKVTEKGKDVELRCDPISGHTALYWYRQSLGQGLEFLIYFQGNSAPDKSGLPSDRFSAERTGGSVSTLTIQRTQQEDSAVYLCASSLGNYNEQFFGPGTRLTVL.

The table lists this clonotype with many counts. CDR3 region: CASRFTTGGGYTF. DNA of the CDR3: TGTGCCAGCAGATTCACGACAGGGGGAGGCTACACCTTC. The V call is TRBV7-2, the J call TRBJ1-2, with 9 bases matching TRBD1. This CDR3 contains 13 residues. The germline V gene has CDR1 SGHTA and CDR2 FQGNSA. V lost 6 bases to trimming and J lost 8 bases; unmatched junction nucleotides: 7.

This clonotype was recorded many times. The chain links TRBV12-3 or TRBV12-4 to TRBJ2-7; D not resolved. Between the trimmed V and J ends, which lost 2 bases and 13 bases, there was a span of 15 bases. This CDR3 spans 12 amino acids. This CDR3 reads CASSLRVRDEYF. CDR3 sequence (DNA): TGTGCCAGCAGTTTACGAGTCCGAGATGAATACTTC.

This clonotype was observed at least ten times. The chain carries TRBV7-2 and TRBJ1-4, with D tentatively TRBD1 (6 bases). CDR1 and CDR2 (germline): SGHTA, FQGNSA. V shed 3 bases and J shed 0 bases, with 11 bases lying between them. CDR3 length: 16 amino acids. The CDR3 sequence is CASSLDSWTTNEKLFF. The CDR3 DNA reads TGTGCCAGCAGCTTGGACAGCTGGACAACTAATGAAAAACTGTTTTTT.

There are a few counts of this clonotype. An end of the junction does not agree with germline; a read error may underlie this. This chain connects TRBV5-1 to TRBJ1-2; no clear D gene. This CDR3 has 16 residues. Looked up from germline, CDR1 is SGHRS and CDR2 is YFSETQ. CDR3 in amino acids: CASSVGIWESNYGYTF. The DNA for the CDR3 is TGCGCCAGCAGCGTTGGCATCTGGGAATCTAACTATGGCTACACCTTT.

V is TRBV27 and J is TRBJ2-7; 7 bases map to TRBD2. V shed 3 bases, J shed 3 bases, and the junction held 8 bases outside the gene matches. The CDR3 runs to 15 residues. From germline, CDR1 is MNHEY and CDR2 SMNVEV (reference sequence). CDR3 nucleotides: TGTGCCAGCAGTTTGGGACGGGGGGATTTCTACGAGCAGTACTTC. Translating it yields CASSLGRGDFYEQYF.

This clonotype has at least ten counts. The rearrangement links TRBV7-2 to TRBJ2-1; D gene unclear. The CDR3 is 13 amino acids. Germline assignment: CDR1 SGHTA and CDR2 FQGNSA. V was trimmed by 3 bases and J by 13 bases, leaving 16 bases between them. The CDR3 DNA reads TGTGCCAGCAGCTTTGTACAATCGCCTGACCAGTTCTTC. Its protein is CASSFVQSPDQFF.

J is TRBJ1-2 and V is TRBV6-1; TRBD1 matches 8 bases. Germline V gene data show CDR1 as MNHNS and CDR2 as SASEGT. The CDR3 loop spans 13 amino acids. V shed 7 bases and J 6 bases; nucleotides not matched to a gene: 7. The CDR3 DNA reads TGTGCCAGCACTAGGACAGGGAGAAATGGCTACACCTTC. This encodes CASTRTGRNGYTF.

CDR3 in DNA: TGTGCCAGCAGTCCCGTGGAGGGGGTACCCTCTGGGGCCAACGTCCTGACTTTC. It yields the protein CASSPVEGVPSGANVLTF. The chain links TRBV28 to TRBJ2-6, with D perhaps given as TRBD1 or TRBD2 (6 bases each). V was cut by 5 bases and J by 0 bases, with 17 bases left in between. Germline V gene data show CDR1 as MDHEN and CDR2 as SYDVKM. The CDR3 is made up of 18 amino acids.